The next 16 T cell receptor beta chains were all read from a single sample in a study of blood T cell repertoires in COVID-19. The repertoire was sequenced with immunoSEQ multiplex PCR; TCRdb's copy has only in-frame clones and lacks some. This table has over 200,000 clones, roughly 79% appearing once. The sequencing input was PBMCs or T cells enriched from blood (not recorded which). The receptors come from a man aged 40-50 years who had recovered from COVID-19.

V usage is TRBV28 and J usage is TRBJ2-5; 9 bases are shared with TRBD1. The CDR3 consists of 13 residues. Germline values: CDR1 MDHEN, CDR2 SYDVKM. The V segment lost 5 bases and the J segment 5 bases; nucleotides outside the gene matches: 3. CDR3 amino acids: CASSTGGRETQYF. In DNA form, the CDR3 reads TGTGCCAGCAGTACAGGGGGCCGTGAGACCCAGTACTTC.

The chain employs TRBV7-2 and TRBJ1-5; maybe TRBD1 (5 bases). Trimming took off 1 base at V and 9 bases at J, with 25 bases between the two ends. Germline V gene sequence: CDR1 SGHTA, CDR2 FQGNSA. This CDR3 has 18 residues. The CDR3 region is CASSLVGSGQGSALPQHF. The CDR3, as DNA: TGTGCCAGCAGCTTAGTAGGGTCCGGACAAGGGTCGGCTTTGCCCCAGCATTTT.

This chain's CDR3 is CASSLDVGLGNTIYF. As DNA, the CDR3 is TGCGCCAGCAGCTTGGACGTGGGGCTCGGAAACACCATATATTTT. J is TRBJ1-3 and V is TRBV5-1, with D tentatively TRBD1 (5 bases). The CDR3 runs 15 residues. Germline V lookup: CDR1 SGHRS, CDR2 YFSETQ. V was shortened by 0 bases and J by 4 bases, with 11 bases between the two germline ends.

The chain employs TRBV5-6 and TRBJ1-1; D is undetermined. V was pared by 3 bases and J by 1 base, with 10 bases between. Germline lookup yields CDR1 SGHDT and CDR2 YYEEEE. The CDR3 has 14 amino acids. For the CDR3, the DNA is TGTGCCAGCAGCTCAGGCTCCTGGAACACTGAAGCTTTCTTT. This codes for CASSSGSWNTEAFF.

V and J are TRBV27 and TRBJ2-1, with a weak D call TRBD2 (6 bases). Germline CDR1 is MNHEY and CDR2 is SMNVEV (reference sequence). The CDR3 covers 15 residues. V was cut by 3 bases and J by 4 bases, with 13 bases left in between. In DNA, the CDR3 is TGTGCCAGCAGTTTGTATCTTAGCGGTTACAATGAGCAGTTCTTC. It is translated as CASSLYLSGYNEQFF.

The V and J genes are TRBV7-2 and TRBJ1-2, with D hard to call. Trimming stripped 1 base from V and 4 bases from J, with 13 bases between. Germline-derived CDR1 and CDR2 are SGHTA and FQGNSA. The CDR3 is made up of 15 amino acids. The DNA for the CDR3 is TGTGCCAGCAGCTTAGGTAGCTTCCCGTCCTATGGCTACACCTTC. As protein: CASSLGSFPSYGYTF.

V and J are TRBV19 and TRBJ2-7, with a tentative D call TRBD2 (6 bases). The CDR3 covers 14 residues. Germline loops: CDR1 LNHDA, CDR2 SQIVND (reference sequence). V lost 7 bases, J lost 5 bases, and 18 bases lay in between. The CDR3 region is CASNTGLGLDEQYF. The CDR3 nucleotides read TGTGCCAGTAATACGGGACTTGGCCTGGACGAGCAGTACTTC.

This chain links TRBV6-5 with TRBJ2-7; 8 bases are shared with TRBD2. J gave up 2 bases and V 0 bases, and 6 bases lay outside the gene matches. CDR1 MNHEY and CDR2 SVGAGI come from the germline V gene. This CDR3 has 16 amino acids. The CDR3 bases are TGTGCCAGCAGTTACTCCCCCGGGGGGGGCCCCTACGAGCAGTACTTC. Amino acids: CASSYSPGGGPYEQYF.

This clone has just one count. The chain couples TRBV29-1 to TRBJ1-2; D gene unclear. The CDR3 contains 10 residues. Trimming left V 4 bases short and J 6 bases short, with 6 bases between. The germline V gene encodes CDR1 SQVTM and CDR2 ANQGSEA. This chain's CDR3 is CSVAEDGYTF. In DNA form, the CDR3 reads TGCAGCGTTGCCGAGGATGGCTACACCTTC.

The CDR3: CATSDLRQNQPQHF. The CDR3 region has the DNA TGTGCCACCAGTGATCTACGACAGAATCAGCCCCAGCATTTT. The rearrangement links TRBV24-1 to TRBJ1-5, with TRBD1 as a possible D gene (5 bases). The CDR3 runs to 14 residues. V lost 3 bases and J lost 4, with 9 bases in between. Germline CDR1 is KGHDR and CDR2 is SFDVKD.

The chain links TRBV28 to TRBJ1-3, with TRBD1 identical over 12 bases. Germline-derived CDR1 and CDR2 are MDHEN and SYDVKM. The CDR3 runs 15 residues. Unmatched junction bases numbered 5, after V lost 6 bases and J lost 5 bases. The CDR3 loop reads CASRPGQGARNTIYF. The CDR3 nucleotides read TGTGCCAGCAGACCGGGACAGGGGGCGCGAAACACCATATATTTT.

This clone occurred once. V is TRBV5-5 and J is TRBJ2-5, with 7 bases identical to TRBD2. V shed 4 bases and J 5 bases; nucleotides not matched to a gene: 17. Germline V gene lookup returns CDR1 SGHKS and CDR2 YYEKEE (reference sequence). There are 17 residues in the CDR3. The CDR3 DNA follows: TGTGCCAGCAGCGCCGGTTTGGGGAGGGCTGCTGGTGAGACCCAGTACTTC. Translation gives CASSAGLGRAAGETQYF. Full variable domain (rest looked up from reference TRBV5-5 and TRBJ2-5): DAGVTQSPTHLIKTRGQQVTLRCSPISGHKSVSWYQQVLGQGPQFIFQYYEKEERGRGNFPDRFSARQFPNYSSELNVNALLLGDSALYLCASSAGLGRAAGETQYFGPGTRLLVL.

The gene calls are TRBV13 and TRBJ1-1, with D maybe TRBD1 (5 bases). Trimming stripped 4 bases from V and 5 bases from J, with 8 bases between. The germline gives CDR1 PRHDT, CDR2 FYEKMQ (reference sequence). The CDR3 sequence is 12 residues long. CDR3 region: CASSSQGTEAFF. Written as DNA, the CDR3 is TGTGCCAGCAGCTCCCAGGGAACTGAAGCTTTCTTT. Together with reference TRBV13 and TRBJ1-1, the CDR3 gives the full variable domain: AAGVIQSPRHLIKEKRETATLKCYPIPRHDTVYWYQQGPGQDPQFLISFYEKMQSDKGSIPDRFSAQQFSDYHSELNMSSLELGDSALYFCASSSQGTEAFFGQGTRLTVV.

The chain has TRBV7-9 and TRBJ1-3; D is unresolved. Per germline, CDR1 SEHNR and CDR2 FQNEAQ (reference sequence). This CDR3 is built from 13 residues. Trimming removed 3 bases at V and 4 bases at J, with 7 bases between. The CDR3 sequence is CASSFFGGNTIYF. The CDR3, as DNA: TGTGCCAGCAGCTTTTTCGGGGGAAACACCATATATTTT.

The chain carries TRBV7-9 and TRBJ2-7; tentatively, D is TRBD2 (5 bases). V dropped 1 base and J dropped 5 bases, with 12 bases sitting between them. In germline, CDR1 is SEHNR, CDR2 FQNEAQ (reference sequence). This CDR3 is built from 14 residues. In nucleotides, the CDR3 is TGTGCCAGCAGCTTAGGATCTTGGGGAGACGAGCAGTACTTC. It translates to CASSLGSWGDEQYF.

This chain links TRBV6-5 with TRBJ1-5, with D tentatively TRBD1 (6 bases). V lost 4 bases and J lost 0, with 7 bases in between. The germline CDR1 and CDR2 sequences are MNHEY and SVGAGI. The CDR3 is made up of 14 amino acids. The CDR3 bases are TGTGCCAGCAGTTGGGACAATAGCAATCAGCCCCAGCATTTT. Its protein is CASSWDNSNQPQHF.